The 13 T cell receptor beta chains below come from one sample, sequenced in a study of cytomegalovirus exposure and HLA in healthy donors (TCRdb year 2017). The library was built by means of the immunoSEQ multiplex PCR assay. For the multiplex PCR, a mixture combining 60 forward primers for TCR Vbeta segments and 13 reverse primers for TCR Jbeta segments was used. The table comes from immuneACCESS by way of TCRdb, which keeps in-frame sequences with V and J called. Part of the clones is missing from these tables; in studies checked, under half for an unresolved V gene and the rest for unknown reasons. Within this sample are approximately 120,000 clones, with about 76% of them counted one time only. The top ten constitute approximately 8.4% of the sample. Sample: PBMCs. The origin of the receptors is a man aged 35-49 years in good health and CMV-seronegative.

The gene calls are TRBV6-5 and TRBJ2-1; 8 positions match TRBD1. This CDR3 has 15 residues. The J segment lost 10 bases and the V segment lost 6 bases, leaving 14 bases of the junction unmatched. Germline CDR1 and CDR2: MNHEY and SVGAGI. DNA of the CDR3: TGTGCCAGCAGGCAACCAGGGGGCGCGAGTCCCGAGCAGTTCTTC. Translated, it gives CASRQPGGASPEQFF.

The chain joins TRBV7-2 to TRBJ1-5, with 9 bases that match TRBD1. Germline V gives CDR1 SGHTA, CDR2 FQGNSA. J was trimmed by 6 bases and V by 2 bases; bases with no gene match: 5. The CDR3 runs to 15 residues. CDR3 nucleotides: TGTGCCAGCAGCTTAAACAGGGGGCAGGGTCAGCCCCAGCATTTT. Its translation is CASSLNRGQGQPQHF.

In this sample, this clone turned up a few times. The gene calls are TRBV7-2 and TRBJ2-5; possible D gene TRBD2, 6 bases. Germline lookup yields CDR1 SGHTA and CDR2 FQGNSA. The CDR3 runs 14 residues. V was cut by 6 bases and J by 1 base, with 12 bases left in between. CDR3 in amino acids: CASRSFGGQETQYF. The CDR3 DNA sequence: TGTGCCAGCAGATCATTCGGGGGCCAAGAGACCCAGTACTTC.

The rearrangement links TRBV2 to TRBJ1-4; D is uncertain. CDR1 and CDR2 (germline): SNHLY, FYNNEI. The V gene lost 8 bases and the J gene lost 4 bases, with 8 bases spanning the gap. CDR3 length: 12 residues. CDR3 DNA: TGTGCCAGCGGAGAGGGTAATGAAAAACTGTTTTTT. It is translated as CASGEGNEKLFF. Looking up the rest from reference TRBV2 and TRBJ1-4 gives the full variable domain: EPEVTQTPSHQVTQMGQEVILRCVPISNHLYFYWYRQILGQKVEFLVSFYNNEISEKSEIFDDQFSVERPDGSNFTLKIRSTKLEDSAMYFCASGEGNEKLFFGSGTQLSVL.

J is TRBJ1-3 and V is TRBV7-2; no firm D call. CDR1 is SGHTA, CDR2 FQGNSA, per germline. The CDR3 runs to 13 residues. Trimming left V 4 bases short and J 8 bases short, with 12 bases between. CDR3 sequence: CASSSRQLDTIYF. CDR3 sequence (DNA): TGTGCCAGCAGCTCGAGACAACTAGACACCATATATTTT.

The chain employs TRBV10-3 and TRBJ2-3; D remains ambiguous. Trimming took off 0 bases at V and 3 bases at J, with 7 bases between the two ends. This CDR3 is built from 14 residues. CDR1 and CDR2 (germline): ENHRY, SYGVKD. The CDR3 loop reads CAISESPDTDTQYF. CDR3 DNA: TGTGCCATCAGTGAGTCTCCAGATACAGATACGCAGTATTTT.

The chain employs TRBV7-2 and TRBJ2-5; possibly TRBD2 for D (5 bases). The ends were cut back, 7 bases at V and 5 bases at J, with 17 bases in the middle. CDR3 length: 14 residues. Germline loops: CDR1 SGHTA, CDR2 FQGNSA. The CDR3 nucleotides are TGTGCCAGCACCATGAGTGTCGGGATTGAGACCCAGTACTTC. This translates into CASTMSVGIETQYF.

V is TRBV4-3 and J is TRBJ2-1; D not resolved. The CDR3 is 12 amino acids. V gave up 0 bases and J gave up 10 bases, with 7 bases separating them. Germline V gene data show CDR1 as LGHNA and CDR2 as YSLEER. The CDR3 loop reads CASSQDGREQFF. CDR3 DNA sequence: TGCGCCAGCAGCCAAGATGGGCGAGAGCAGTTCTTC.

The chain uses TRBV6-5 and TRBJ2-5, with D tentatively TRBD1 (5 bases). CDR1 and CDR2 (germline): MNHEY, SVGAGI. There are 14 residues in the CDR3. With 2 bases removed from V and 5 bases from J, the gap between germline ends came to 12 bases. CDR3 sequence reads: CASSYQGGRETQYF. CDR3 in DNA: TGTGCCAGCAGTTACCAGGGTGGTAGGGAGACCCAGTACTTC.

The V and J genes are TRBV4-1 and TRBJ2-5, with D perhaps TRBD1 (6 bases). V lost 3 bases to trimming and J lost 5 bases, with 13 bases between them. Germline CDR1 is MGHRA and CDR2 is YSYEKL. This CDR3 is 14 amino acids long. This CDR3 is CASSQQGLGETQYF. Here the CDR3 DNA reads TGCGCCAGCAGCCAGCAGGGGCTCGGGGAGACCCAGTACTTC.

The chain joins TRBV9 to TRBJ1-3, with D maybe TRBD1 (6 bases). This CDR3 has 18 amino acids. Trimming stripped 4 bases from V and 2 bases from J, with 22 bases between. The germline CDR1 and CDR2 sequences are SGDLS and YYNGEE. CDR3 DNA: TGTGCCAGCAGCCAACACAAGGGGGGGGGCACAGCTGGAAACACCATATATTTT. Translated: CASSQHKGGGTAGNTIYF.

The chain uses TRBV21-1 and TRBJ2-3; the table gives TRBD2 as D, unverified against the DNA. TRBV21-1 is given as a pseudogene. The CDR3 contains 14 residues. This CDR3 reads CASFRAGVTDTQYF. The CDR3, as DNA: TGTGCCAGCTTTAGGGCGGGGGTCACAGATACGCAGTATTTT.

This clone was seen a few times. The CDR3 DNA reads TGTGCCAGCAGTTACCAACAGGGGGCGCTTCGGGGCTACACCTTC. It yields the protein CASSYQQGALRGYTF. V usage is TRBV5-6 and J usage is TRBJ1-2; TRBD1 matches 9 bases. The CDR3 is made up of 15 amino acids. J was trimmed by 8 bases and V by 5 bases; bases with no gene match: 13. Germline CDR1 reads SGHDT; CDR2 reads YYEEEE.